This entry features one T cell receptor beta chain sequence. The source of the sample is a study of CD8 T cells in ankylosing spondylitis. Deletions cut 2 bases from V and 7 bases from J, with 12 bases between. Germline V gene sequence: CDR1 SGHRS, CDR2 YFSETQ. This CDR3 has 13 residues. TCRdb independently ran MiXCR on the 5' RACE reads; one entry per CDR3 protein. The sample has 100,000 to 150,000 distinct CDR3 sequences; 6% to 8.5% are singletons. The sample comprised blood, either unsorted or a sorted T cell fraction (not recorded which). The chain joins TRBV5-1 to TRBJ2-5; D remains unclear. The receptor's source is a male donor with ankylosing spondylitis or in good health (not recorded which). The DNA for the CDR3 is TGCGCCAGCAGCTTCGGCAGGTCGGGGACCCAGTACTTC. Translating it yields CASSFGRSGTQYF. Complete variable domain (other parts from reference TRBV5-1 and TRBJ2-5): KAGVTQTPRYLIKTRGQQVTLSCSPISGHRSVSWYQQTPGQGLQFLFEYFSETQRNKGNFPGRFSGRQFSNSRSEMNVSTLELGDSALYLCASSFGRSGTQYFGPGTRLLVL.